This TCR beta chain originates from a study of OX40 agonist ivuxolimab in advanced cancers. Study overall: The drug used for patients, ivuxolimab, was an agonistic anti-OX40 (CD134) antibody. Every 2 weeks, ivuxolimab was infused into the patients intravenously at between 0.01 and 10 mg/kg.

The germline CDR1 and CDR2 sequences are LNHDA and SQIVND (reference sequence). The ends were cut back, 10 bases at V and 0 bases at J, with 13 bases in the middle. This CDR3 has 14 residues. The table came from immunoSEQ multiplex PCR; TCRdb's copy has only in-frame clones and leaves some out. In the table there are approximately 130,000 clones, 85% to 95% of which are singletons. Of note for this clone: Its antigen remains unidentified.

Study-level points and caveats: Among the lowest peripheral clonal expansion occurred in 0.1-3.0 mg/kg partial responders. The specificity for antigen of the expanded peripheral T cells was not determined.

This TCR derives from an adult with an advanced solid tumor such as melanoma, head and neck, liver or kidney cancer. This rearrangement joins TRBV19 to TRBJ2-1; weak D call: TRBD1 (5 bases). The sample was CD4+ or CD8+ T cells sorted from blood, taken in a trial of the OX40 agonist ivuxolimab. The CDR3 bases are TGTGCCACCCAGACAGCCAGCTCCTACAATGAGCAGTTCTTC. This gives the protein CATQTASSYNEQFF.